Shown below are 21 T cell receptor beta chains from a single sample sequenced in a study of beta chain features in type 1 diabetes. Of the isolated RNA, all was reverse transcribed, and so the sequenced material was expressed TCRB transcripts. Clones were read by immunoSEQ multiplex PCR, and TCRdb kept only the in-frame ones, dropping some. The data hold 360,000 or so clones, with around 19% observed a single time. Sequenced input: naive CD4+ T cells from blood. The receptors here all came from a woman younger than 35 in good health.

This chain connects TRBV29-1 to TRBJ2-7; TRBD1 matches at 8 bases. The germline CDR1 and CDR2 sequences are SQVTM and ANQGSEA. The CDR3 has 13 residues. V lost 4 bases, J lost 7 bases, and 9 bases stayed unmatched. Here the CDR3 DNA reads TGCAGCGTTGGTTCCAGGGGGCCATGGGAGCAGTACTTC. Protein sequence: CSVGSRGPWEQYF.

In its sample, this clone was seen a few times. The J gene is TRBJ2-7, the V gene TRBV5-1, with D tentatively TRBD2 (5 bases). The V end lost 4 bases, the J end lost 1 base, and 12 bases lay between the germline ends. There are 14 residues in the CDR3. CDR1 and CDR2 from the germline V gene are SGHRS and YFSETQ. The CDR3 sequence is CASSGDSASYEQYF. The CDR3 bases are TGCGCCAGCAGCGGTGATAGCGCGTCCTACGAGCAGTACTTC.

This clone was detected only a few times. The chain carries TRBV2 and TRBJ2-6; D is ambiguous. Between the trimmed V and J ends, which lost 0 bases and 4 bases, there was a span of 7 bases. There are 15 residues in the CDR3. Germline lookup yields CDR1 SNHLY and CDR2 FYNNEI. The CDR3 DNA is TGTGCCAGCAGTGAAGCCGGAGTCGGGGCCAACGTCCTGACTTTC. Encoded protein: CASSEAGVGANVLTF.

In this sample, this clone turned up a few times. This chain joins TRBV5-6 and TRBJ2-5; 10 bases match TRBD2. CDR1 is SGHDT and CDR2 is YYEEEE in the germline V gene. The CDR3 consists of 15 residues. The ends lost 1 base at V and 2 bases at J; junction bases unmatched: 2. CDR3 bases: TGTGCCAGCAGCTTGCCAGCGGGAGGGCAAGAGACCCAGTACTTC. Translated, it gives CASSLPAGGQETQYF.

V and J are TRBV5-1 and TRBJ1-3, with D unresolved. Between the trimmed V and J ends, which lost 0 bases and 4 bases, there was a span of 8 bases. The CDR3 spans 14 residues. The germline V gene encodes CDR1 SGHRS and CDR2 YFSETQ. CDR3 DNA: TGCGCCAGCAGCTTGGGGGCGTCCGGAAACACCATATATTTT. This sequence encodes CASSLGASGNTIYF.

This clone came up a few times. The genes are TRBV30 and TRBJ1-5; 9 nucleotides align to TRBD1. The CDR3 has 15 amino acids. V lost 3 bases, J lost 6 bases, and 9 bases stayed unmatched. Germline V gene lookup returns CDR1 GTSNPN and CDR2 SVGIG (reference sequence). CDR3 DNA sequence: TGTGCCTGGAGGAGGACAGGGGAAGGGACTCAGCCCCAGCATTTT. Encoded protein: CAWRRTGEGTQPQHF.

This clone was recorded a few times. J is TRBJ2-1 and V is TRBV7-9; D perhaps matches TRBD2 (5 bases). The CDR3 is made up of 13 amino acids. With 1 base removed from V and 5 bases from J, the gap between germline ends came to 6 bases. Germline CDR1 and CDR2: SEHNR and FQNEAQ (reference sequence). The CDR3: CASSLVGDNEQFF. DNA for the CDR3: TGTGCCAGCAGCTTAGTCGGGGACAATGAGCAGTTCTTC.

This clone turned up a few times. The chain carries TRBV5-1 and TRBJ1-2; D gene unclear. Germline V lookup: CDR1 SGHRS, CDR2 YFSETQ. With 6 bases removed from V and 1 base from J, the gap between germline ends came to 4 bases. CDR3 length: 11 amino acids. The DNA for the CDR3 is TGCGCCAGCACCAATAACTATGGCTACACCTTC. Residues: CASTNNYGYTF.

This clone came up a few times. This chain connects TRBV18 to TRBJ1-5; D is unresolved. V was pared by 3 bases and J by 1 base, with 7 bases between. Germline CDR1 reads KGHSH; CDR2 reads LQKENI. This CDR3 spans 14 amino acids. The CDR3 DNA sequence: TGTGCCAGCTCACCGACCAGGAGCAATCAGCCCCAGCATTTT. This gives the protein CASSPTRSNQPQHF.

The chain joins TRBV2 to TRBJ1-6; 7 positions agree with TRBD1. With 7 bases clipped from V and 4 bases from J, the junction kept 7 bases outside the gene matches. The CDR3 runs to 15 residues. Germline V gives CDR1 SNHLY, CDR2 FYNNEI. The CDR3 loop reads CASKRTGEYNSPLHF. The CDR3 coding sequence is TGTGCCAGCAAGCGGACAGGTGAATATAATTCACCCCTCCACTTT.

This clone was counted between two and nine times. V and J are TRBV12-5 and TRBJ1-1; D gene uncertain. This CDR3 region has 16 residues. Looked up from germline, CDR1 is LGHNT and CDR2 is FRNRAP. V shed 0 bases and J shed 3 bases, with 14 bases lying between them. Written as DNA, the CDR3 is TGTGCTAGTGGTTTGGTTCCCTACGGGTCCCACACTGAAGCTTTCTTT. Translated: CASGLVPYGSHTEAFF.

This clone was found a few times. The rearrangement links TRBV7-8 to TRBJ2-7; a weak D match, TRBD2 (6 bases). CDR1 and CDR2 from the germline V gene are SGHVS and FQNEAQ. Between the trimmed V and J ends, which lost 5 bases and 0 bases, there was a span of 17 bases. The CDR3 extends over 16 amino acids. The chain's CDR3 is CASSTSLAPDSYEQYF. The CDR3 bases are TGTGCCAGCAGCACTTCACTAGCCCCCGACTCCTACGAGCAGTACTTC.

The V gene is TRBV7-2, the J gene TRBJ2-5, with TRBD2 matching over 7 bases. CDR1 SGHTA and CDR2 FQGNSA come from the germline V gene. The CDR3 is made up of 15 amino acids. V shed 1 base and J 2 bases; nucleotides not matched to a gene: 4. CDR3 in amino acids: CASSLVAGVQETQYF. The CDR3, as DNA: TGTGCCAGCAGCTTAGTCGCGGGAGTTCAAGAGACCCAGTACTTC.

J is TRBJ2-5 and V is TRBV7-2; 9 nucleotides agree with TRBD2. The V segment lost 3 bases and the J segment 5 bases; nucleotides outside the gene matches: 7. This CDR3 is 15 amino acids long. Per germline, CDR1 SGHTA and CDR2 FQGNSA. The CDR3 nucleotides are TGTGCCAGCAGCTTCGGCGGGGGGGCCGGGGAGACCCAGTACTTC. It translates to CASSFGGGAGETQYF.

There are a few counts of this clone. The chain recombines TRBV29-1 with TRBJ1-1, with 11 bases matching TRBD1. The V gene end was trimmed by 2 bases and the J gene end by 8 bases; junction bases not matched to a gene: 4. Germline lookup yields CDR1 SQVTM and CDR2 ANQGSEA. The CDR3 length is 13 residues. The CDR3 is CSVERTGGGEAFF. The CDR3 DNA reads as TGCAGCGTTGAAAGGACAGGGGGCGGCGAAGCTTTCTTT.

On this clone itself: Different DNA sequences within this sample yield the same CDR3. V gene TRBV7-9 combines with J gene TRBJ1-5; D gene ambiguous. This CDR3 contains 12 residues. V dropped 3 bases and J dropped 3 bases, with 3 bases sitting between them. Germline loops: CDR1 SEHNR, CDR2 FQNEAQ (reference sequence). This CDR3 is CASSFLNQPQHF. CDR3 nucleotide sequence: TGTGCCAGCAGCTTCCTCAATCAGCCCCAGCATTTT. Variable domain in full (rest from reference TRBV7-9 and TRBJ1-5): DTGVSQNPRHKITKRGQNVTFRCDPISEHNRLYWYRQTLGQGPEFLTYFQNEAQLEKSRLLSDRFSAERPKGSFSTLEIQRTEQGDSAMYLCASSFLNQPQHFGDGTRLSIL.

This clone was observed a few times. This chain links TRBV7-7 with TRBJ2-6; tentative D call: TRBD2 (6 bases). Germline CDR1 SSHAT, CDR2 FNYEAQ (reference sequence). This CDR3 has 14 residues. The CDR3, as DNA: TGTGCTAGCGGAGGACCCTCTGGGGCCAACGTCCTGACTTTC. Its protein product is CASGGPSGANVLTF.

The rearrangement joins TRBV2 to TRBJ2-2; 7 bases are a match to TRBD2. V shed 7 bases, J shed 4 bases, and the junction held 6 bases outside the gene matches. CDR1 and CDR2 from the germline V gene are SNHLY and FYNNEI. The CDR3 is 14 residues long. The CDR3 DNA reads TGTGCCAGCACGGCGGGGGAGGGCACCGGGGAGCTGTTTTTT. This encodes CASTAGEGTGELFF.

This clone was detected only a few times. V is TRBV13 and J is TRBJ1-2; possible D gene TRBD1, 5 bases. Germline CDR1 and CDR2: PRHDT and FYEKMQ (reference sequence). The CDR3 consists of 14 residues. V was cut by 2 bases and J by 3 bases, with 10 bases left in between. The DNA of the CDR3 is TGTGCCAGCAGCTTACAGGGATGGCACTATGGCTACACCTTC. Protein: CASSLQGWHYGYTF. Full variable domain (rest looked up from reference TRBV13 and TRBJ1-2): AAGVIQSPRHLIKEKRETATLKCYPIPRHDTVYWYQQGPGQDPQFLISFYEKMQSDKGSIPDRFSAQQFSDYHSELNMSSLELGDSALYFCASSLQGWHYGYTFGSGTRLTVV.

This sequence joins TRBV5-4 and TRBJ2-1; 11 positions agree with TRBD2. CDR3 length equals 15 residues. The germline V gene has CDR1 SGHNT and CDR2 YYREEE (reference sequence). V gave up 3 bases and J gave up 4 bases; unmatched junction bases: 3. CDR3 in DNA: TGTGCCAGCAGCTCGGGACTAGCGGAATACAATGAGCAGTTCTTC. Its translation: CASSSGLAEYNEQFF.

This clone was seen only a few times. This chain uses TRBV10-3 with TRBJ2-1; possibly TRBD2 for D (5 bases). The CDR3 totals 14 residues. Between the trimmed V and J ends, which lost 8 bases and 9 bases, there was a span of 20 bases. Germline CDR1 ENHRY, CDR2 SYGVKD. CDR3 region: CAIGSMMTIGEQFF. In nucleotides, the CDR3 is TGTGCCATCGGTTCAATGATGACTATTGGTGAGCAGTTCTTC.